This record concerns one TCR beta chain sequence. Both 60 Vbeta primers and 13 Jbeta primers went into the PCR. Some clones are missing from TCRdb's copy, which holds only in-frame ones; the method was immunoSEQ multiplex PCR. The sample records around 130,000 clones, under 70% being singletons. This specimen comes from a study of cytomegalovirus exposure and HLA in healthy donors. Looking at the study overall: As an earlier analysis found, about 179 million T cells yielded 95 million to 130 million unique TCR beta sequences. Assignment to the Caucasian-associated ancestry cluster applied to around four fifths of the roughly 410 genotyped donors.

V gave up 5 bases and J gave up 3 bases, with 16 bases separating them. Germline values: CDR1 MNHNS, CDR2 SASEGT. The CDR3 is made up of 15 amino acids. The chain has TRBV6-1 and TRBJ1-2; D perhaps matches TRBD1 (6 bases). The sequence was collected from a woman aged 55-69 years in good health and CMV-seronegative. Sequencing was done on a sample of PBMCs. The CDR3 coding sequence is TGTGCCAGCAGTCTACGGGGGGGCGCGGACTATGGCTACACCTTC. This gives the protein CASSLRGGADYGYTF.